This entry describes one T cell receptor beta chain. There are 12 residues in the CDR3. V lost 5 bases, J lost 6 bases, and 10 bases lay in between. Germline loops: CDR1 SEHNR, CDR2 FQNEAQ (reference sequence). This record comes from a study of Ad26.COV2.S vaccination and SARS-CoV-2 variants. Only in-frame clones appear in the TCRdb table, and some are missing; sequencing was by immunoSEQ multiplex PCR. The table has over 400,000 clones, around 93% seen once. Treatment: 15 to 20 received Ad26.COV2.S at low or high dose, single or two shots; roughly five received placebo; per-sample allocation not given. Sampling was done on day 63 after the first vaccine or placebo injection.

The clonotype was recovered from a person between 18 and 59 years old who received the Ad26.COV2.S COVID-19 vaccine or a placebo. This chain uses TRBV7-9 with TRBJ1-1; D is unresolved. The source material was peripheral blood, sampled in a trial of Ad26.COV2.S vaccine versus placebo. The CDR3 coding sequence is TGTGCCAGCAGCCAGAGTATAGCTGAAGCTTTCTTT. Its protein is CASSQSIAEAFF. Looking up the rest from reference TRBV7-9 and TRBJ1-1 gives the full variable domain: DTGVSQNPRHKITKRGQNVTFRCDPISEHNRLYWYRQTLGQGPEFLTYFQNEAQLEKSRLLSDRFSAERPKGSFSTLEIQRTEQGDSAMYLCASSQSIAEAFFGQGTRLTVV.